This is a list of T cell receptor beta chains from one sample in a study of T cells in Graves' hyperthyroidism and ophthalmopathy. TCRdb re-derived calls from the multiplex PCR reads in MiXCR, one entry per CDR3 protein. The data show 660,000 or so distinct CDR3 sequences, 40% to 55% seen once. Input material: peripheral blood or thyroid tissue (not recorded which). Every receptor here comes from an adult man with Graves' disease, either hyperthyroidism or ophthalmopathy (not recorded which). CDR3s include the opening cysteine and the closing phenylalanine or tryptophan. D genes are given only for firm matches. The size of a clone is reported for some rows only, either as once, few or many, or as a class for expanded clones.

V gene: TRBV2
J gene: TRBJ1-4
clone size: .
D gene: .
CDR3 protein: CASSRQGRENEKLFF
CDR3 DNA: TGTGCCAGCAGCAGGCAGGGTCGGGAGAATGAAAAACTGTTTTTT

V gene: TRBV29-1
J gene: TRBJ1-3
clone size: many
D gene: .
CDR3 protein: CSVDGAGNTIYF
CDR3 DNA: TGCAGCGTTGATGGGGCTGGAAACACCATATATTTT

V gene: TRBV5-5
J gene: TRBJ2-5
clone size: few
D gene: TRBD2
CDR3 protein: CASSPTGLAAQETQYF
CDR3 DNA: TGTGCCAGCAGCCCAACCGGACTAGCGGCACAAGAGACCCAGTACTTC

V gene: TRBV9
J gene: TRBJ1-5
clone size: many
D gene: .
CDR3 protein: CASSVGGTQPQHF
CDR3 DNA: TGTGCCAGCAGCGTAGGGGGTACGCAGCCCCAGCATTTT

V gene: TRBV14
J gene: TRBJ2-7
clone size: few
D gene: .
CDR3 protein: CASSQVWGSEQYF
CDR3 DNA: TGTGCCAGCAGCCAAGTATGGGGCTCCGAGCAGTACTTC

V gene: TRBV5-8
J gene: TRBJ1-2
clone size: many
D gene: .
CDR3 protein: CASSQAGNYGYTF
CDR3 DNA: TGTGCCAGCAGCCAGGCCGGGAACTATGGCTACACCTTC

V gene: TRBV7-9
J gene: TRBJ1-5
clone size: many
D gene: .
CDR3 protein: CASSLAGDQPQHF
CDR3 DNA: TGTGCCAGCAGCTTGGCAGGGGACCAGCCCCAGCATTTT

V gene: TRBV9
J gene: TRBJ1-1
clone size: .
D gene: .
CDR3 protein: CACSVGRLPEAFF
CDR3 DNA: TGTGCCTGCAGCGTGGGACGGCTACCTGAAGCTTTCTTT

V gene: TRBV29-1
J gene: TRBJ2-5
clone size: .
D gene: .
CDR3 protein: CSGRGETQYF
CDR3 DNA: TGCAGCGGGAGGGGGGAGACCCAGTACTTC

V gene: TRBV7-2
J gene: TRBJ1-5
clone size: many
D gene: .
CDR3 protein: CASSSRGEGNQPQHF
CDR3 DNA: TGTGCCAGCAGCTCCCGGGGGGAGGGCAATCAGCCCCAGCATTTT

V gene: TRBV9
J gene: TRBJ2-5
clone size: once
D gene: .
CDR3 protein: CASSVVYEETQYF
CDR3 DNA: TGTGCCAGCAGCGTAGTATACGAGGAGACCCAGTACTTC

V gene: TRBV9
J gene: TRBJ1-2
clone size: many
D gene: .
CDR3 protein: CASSVGPGIYGYTF
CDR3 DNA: TGTGCCAGCAGCGTAGGCCCAGGCATCTATGGCTACACCTTC

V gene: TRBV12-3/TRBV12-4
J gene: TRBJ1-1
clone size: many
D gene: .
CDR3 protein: CASSLRVGNTEAFF
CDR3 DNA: TGTGCCAGCAGTTTAAGGGTGGGGAACACTGAAGCTTTCTTT

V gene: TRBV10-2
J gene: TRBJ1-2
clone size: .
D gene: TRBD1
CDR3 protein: CASSYQGVGNYGYTF
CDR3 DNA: TGCGCCAGCAGTTACCAGGGGGTGGGAAACTATGGCTACACCTTC

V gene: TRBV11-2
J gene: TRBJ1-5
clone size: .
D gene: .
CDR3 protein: CASSLSSQSDQPQHF
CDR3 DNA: TGTGCCAGCAGCTTATCGAGCCAGTCAGATCAGCCCCAGCATTTT

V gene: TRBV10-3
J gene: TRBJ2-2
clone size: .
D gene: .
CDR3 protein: CAISAFINTGELFF
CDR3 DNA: TGTGCCATCAGTGCCTTCATAAACACCGGGGAGCTGTTTTTT

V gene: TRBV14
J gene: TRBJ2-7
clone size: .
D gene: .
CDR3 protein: CASSTGATSYEQYF
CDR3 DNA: TGTGCCAGCAGCACCGGGGCGACCTCCTACGAGCAGTACTTC

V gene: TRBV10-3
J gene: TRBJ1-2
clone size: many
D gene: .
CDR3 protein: CASSPGWQGYGYTF
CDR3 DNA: TGTGCCAGCAGTCCCGGTTGGCAGGGCTATGGCTACACCTTC

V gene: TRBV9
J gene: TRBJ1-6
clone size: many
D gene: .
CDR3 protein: CASSLRSPGGSPLHF
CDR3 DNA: TGTGCCAGCAGCCTGAGGAGTCCGGGCGGTTCACCCCTCCACTTT

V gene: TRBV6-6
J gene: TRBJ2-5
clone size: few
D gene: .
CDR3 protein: CASSSSSDTEETQYF
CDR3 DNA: TGTGCCAGCAGTTCTTCCTCCGACACGGAAGAGACCCAGTACTTC

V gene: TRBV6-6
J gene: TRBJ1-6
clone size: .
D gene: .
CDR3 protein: CASSWRDPRNSPLHF
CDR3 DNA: TGTGCCAGCAGTTGGCGGGATCCCAGGAATTCACCCCTCCACTTT

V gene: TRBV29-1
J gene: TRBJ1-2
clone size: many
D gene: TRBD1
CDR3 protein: CSVGGIRGKNGYTF
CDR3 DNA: TGCAGCGTTGGGGGGATCAGGGGGAAAAATGGCTACACCTTC

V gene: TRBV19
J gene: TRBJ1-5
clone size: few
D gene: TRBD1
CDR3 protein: CASSPRDRGNQPQHF
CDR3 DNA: TGTGCCAGTAGTCCCCGGGACAGGGGCAATCAGCCCCAGCATTTT

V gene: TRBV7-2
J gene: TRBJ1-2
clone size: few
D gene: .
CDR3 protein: CASSFIRGYTF
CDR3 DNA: TGTGCCAGCAGCTTCATACGGGGCTACACCTTC

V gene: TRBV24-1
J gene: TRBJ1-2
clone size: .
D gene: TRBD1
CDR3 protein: CATSDTGTGSYGYTF
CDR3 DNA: TGTGCCACCAGTGATACCGGGACAGGAAGCTATGGCTACACCTTC

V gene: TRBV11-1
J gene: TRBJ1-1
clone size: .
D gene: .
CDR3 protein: CASSLGVLDTNTEAFF
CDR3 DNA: TGTGCCAGCAGCTTAGGAGTCCTGGACACGAACACTGAAGCTTTCTTT

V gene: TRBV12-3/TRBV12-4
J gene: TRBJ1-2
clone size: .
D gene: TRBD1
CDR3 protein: CASSSPDRDRAYGYTF
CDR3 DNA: TGTGCCAGCAGTTCACCCGACAGGGATCGAGCCTATGGCTACACCTTC

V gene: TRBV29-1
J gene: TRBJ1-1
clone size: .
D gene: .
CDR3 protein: CSLGLDTEAFF
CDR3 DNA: TGCAGCTTGGGGTTGGACACTGAAGCTTTCTTT

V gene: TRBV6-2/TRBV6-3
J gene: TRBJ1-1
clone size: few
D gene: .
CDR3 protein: CASSRDENTEAFF
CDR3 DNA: TGTGCCAGCAGCCGGGACGAGAACACTGAAGCTTTCTTT

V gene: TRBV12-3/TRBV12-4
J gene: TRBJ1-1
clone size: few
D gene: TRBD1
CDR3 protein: CASSLQGAPEAFF
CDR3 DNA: TGTGCCAGCAGTTTACAGGGGGCTCCTGAAGCTTTCTTT

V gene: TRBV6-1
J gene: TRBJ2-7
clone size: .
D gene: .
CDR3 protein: CASSEANGQSSYEQYF
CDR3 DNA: TGTGCCAGCAGTGAAGCCAACGGGCAAAGCTCCTACGAGCAGTACTTC

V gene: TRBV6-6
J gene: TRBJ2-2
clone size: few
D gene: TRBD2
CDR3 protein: CASTTGTSAFTGELFF
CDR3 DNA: TGTGCCAGCACTACCGGGACTAGCGCTTTCACCGGGGAGCTGTTTTTT

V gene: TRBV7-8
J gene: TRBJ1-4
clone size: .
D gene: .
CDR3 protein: CASSPSGGPNEKLFF
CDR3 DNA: TGTGCCAGCAGCCCTAGCGGGGGACCTAATGAAAAACTGTTTTTT

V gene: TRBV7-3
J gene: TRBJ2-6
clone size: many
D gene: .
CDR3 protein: CASSLGTHHSGANVLTF
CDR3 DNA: TGTGCCAGCAGCCTAGGGACTCACCACTCTGGGGCCAACGTCCTGACTTTC

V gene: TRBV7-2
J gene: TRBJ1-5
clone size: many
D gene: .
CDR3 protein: CASSLASEVQPQHF
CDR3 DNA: TGTGCCAGCAGCTTAGCGTCTGAGGTTCAGCCCCAGCATTTT

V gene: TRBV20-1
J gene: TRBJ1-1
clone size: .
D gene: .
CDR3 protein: CSTSATGVMNTEAFF
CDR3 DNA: TGCAGTACTAGCGCGACAGGCGTAATGAACACTGAAGCTTTCTTT

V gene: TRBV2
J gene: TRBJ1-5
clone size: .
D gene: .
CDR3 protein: CASSEPTFNQPQHF
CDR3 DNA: TGTGCCAGCAGTGAACCAACTTTCAATCAGCCCCAGCATTTT

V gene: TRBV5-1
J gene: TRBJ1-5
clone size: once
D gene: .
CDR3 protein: CASSPDPGRQPQHF
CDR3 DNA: TGCGCCAGCAGCCCGGATCCAGGCCGGCAGCCCCAGCATTTT

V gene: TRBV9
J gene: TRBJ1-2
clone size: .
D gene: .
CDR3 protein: CASSVSPGGEGYTF
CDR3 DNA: TGTGCCAGCAGCGTTTCACCCGGGGGTGAGGGCTACACCTTC

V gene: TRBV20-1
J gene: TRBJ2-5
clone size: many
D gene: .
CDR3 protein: CSARDLLDPEETQYF
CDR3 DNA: TGCAGTGCTAGAGACCTCCTGGACCCTGAAGAGACCCAGTACTTC

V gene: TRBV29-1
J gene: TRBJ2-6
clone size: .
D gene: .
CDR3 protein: CSVVDWGAAGANVLTF
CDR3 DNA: TGCAGCGTTGTGGATTGGGGGGCTGCGGGGGCCAACGTCCTGACTTTC

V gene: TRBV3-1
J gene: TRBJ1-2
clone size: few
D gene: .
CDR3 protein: CASSHQPGAGYTF
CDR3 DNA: TGTGCCAGCAGCCACCAACCGGGGGCTGGCTACACCTTC

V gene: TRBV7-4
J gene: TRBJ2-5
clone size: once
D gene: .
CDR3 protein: CASSVEVGGRRETQYF
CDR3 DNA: TGTGCCAGCAGCGTTGAAGTCGGGGGGCGCAGAGAGACCCAGTACTTC

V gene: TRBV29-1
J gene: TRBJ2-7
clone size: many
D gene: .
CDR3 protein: CSVADRLVAYEQYF
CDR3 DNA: TGCAGCGTTGCGGACAGACTAGTAGCCTACGAGCAGTACTTC

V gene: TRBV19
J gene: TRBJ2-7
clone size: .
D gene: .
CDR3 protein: CASSIGRASYEQYF
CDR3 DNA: TGTGCCAGTAGTATAGGACGGGCGAGCTACGAGCAGTACTTC

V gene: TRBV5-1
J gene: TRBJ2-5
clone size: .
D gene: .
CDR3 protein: CASSLASLPGETQYF
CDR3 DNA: TGCGCCAGCAGCTTGGCCAGCCTGCCGGGCGAGACCCAGTACTTC

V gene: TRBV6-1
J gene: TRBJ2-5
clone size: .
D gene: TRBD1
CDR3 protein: CASRETGASLWTQYF
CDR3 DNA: TGTGCCAGCAGAGAGACAGGGGCCTCCTTATGGACCCAGTACTTC

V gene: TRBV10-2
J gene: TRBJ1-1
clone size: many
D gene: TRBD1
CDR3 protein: CASTRQGAGEAFF
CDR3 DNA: TGCGCCAGCACCCGACAGGGGGCAGGTGAAGCTTTCTTT

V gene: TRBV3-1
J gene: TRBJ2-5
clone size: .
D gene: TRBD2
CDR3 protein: CASGGLAGRETQYF
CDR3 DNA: TGTGCCAGCGGGGGACTAGCGGGGAGGGAGACCCAGTACTTC

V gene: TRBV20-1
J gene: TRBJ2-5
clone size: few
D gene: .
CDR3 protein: CSATPRGQETQYF
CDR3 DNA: TGCAGTGCCACACCTAGGGGGCAAGAGACCCAGTACTTC

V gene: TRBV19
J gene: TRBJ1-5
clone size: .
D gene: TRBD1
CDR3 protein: CATGQAHNQPQHF
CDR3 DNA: TGTGCCACGGGACAGGCACACAATCAGCCCCAGCATTTT

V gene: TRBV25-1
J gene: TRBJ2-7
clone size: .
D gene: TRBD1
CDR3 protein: CASSQDWDRSYEQYF
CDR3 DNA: TGCGCCAGCAGCCAAGATTGGGACAGGTCCTACGAGCAGTACTTC

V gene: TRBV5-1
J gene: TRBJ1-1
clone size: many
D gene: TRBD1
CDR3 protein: CASSRTTGDTEAFF
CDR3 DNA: TGCGCCAGCAGCCGAACGACAGGGGACACTGAAGCTTTCTTT